The 15 T cell receptor beta chains in this list originate from one sample, sequenced in a study of T cells after yellow fever vaccination. From the 5' RACE reads, TCRdb called clonotypes with MiXCR, one entry per CDR3 protein. The table records about 300,000 distinct CDR3 sequences, 8.7% of them present only once. Sequencing used CD4+ T cells sorted from PBMCs, obtained 5 days after the yellow fever booster vaccination. Receptors were obtained from a man between 18 and 35 years old who received the YFV17D yellow fever vaccine.

This clonotype appeared a few times. The chain joins TRBV10-3 to TRBJ1-1, with 7 nucleotides matching TRBD1. Trimming removed 5 bases from V and 5 bases from J; junction bases left unmatched: 5. In germline, CDR1 is ENHRY, CDR2 SYGVKD. There are 13 residues in the CDR3. CDR3 in DNA: TGTGCCATCAGTCGACAGGGAGGGACTGAAGCTTTCTTT. It encodes CAISRQGGTEAFF.

The rearrangement uses TRBV6-1 and TRBJ2-5; TRBD2 aligns across 11 bases. Losses at the gene ends were 2 bases for V and 4 bases for J; bases not matched to a gene: 3. CDR3 length: 15 amino acids. Germline V gene lookup returns CDR1 MNHNS and CDR2 SASEGT. The CDR3 region has the DNA TGTGCCAGCAGTGAATTAGCGGGGGGGCCAGAGACCCAGTACTTC. Amino acids: CASSELAGGPETQYF.

This clonotype was counted at least ten times. This rearrangement joins TRBV4-3 to TRBJ2-7, with D tentatively TRBD2 (6 bases). The CDR3 sequence is 14 residues long. CDR1 and CDR2 (germline): LGHNA, YSLEER. The V gene lost 1 base and the J gene lost 0 bases, with 7 bases spanning the gap. The CDR3 protein is CASSQAGGSYEQYF. The CDR3 nucleotides are TGCGCCAGCAGCCAAGCCGGGGGCTCCTACGAGCAGTACTTC.

This clonotype has more than one count but fewer than ten. The chain links TRBV4-1 to TRBJ1-4; D not resolved. In germline, CDR1 is MGHRA, CDR2 YSYEKL. The CDR3 loop spans 13 amino acids. Between the trimmed V and J ends, which lost 1 base and 13 bases, there was a span of 13 bases. CDR3 sequence reads: CASSQVRQVVLFF. In DNA, the CDR3 is TGCGCCAGCAGCCAAGTACGGCAGGTCGTACTGTTTTTT.

This clonotype was seen a few times. CDR3 nucleotide sequence: TGCAGTGCTCCCGGACTAGCGGGGGACCCCTACGAGCAGTACTTC. Its protein product is CSAPGLAGDPYEQYF. The chain combines TRBV20-1 with TRBJ2-7; 13 bases match TRBD2. The CDR3 is 15 amino acids. In germline, CDR1 is DFQATT, CDR2 SNEGSKA (reference sequence). With V trimmed by 5 bases and J by 2 bases, 6 bases remained unmatched.

About this clonotype: A read error may explain this, as a much larger clone is one base away. Because it lacks the conserved phenylalanine or tryptophan at the end, this CDR3 is likely a read error. The chain joins TRBV5-1 to TRBJ2-3; 13 bases align to TRBD2. The trim removed 3 bases at V and 6 bases at J, leaving 4 bases unmatched. CDR3 size: 15 residues. Germline CDR1 SGHRS, CDR2 YFSETQ. CDR3 in DNA: TGCGCCAGCAGCTCCATGGGACTAGCGGGGGATACGCAGTATTCT. Protein product: CASSSMGLAGDTQYS.

The chain joins TRBV7-2 to TRBJ1-2; 7 bases line up with TRBD1. The V and J ends lost 5 bases and 8 bases, in that order; junction bases with no gene match: 11. Germline CDR1 is SGHTA and CDR2 is FQGNSA. The CDR3 extends over 14 amino acids. CDR3 amino acids: CASSQVEGARGYTF. CDR3 nucleotide sequence: TGTGCCAGCAGCCAAGTGGAGGGGGCGCGGGGCTACACCTTC.

This clonotype was seen a few times. V gene TRBV20-1 combines with J gene TRBJ2-1; 10 bases line up with TRBD2. CDR3 length: 17 residues. The germline gives CDR1 DFQATT, CDR2 SNEGSKA (reference sequence). J was trimmed by 2 bases and V by 0 bases; bases with no gene match: 7. CDR3 region: CSARDWRLAGTYNEQFF. CDR3 DNA sequence: TGCAGTGCTAGAGATTGGAGACTAGCGGGCACCTACAATGAGCAGTTCTTC.

This clonotype was found a few times. The V call is TRBV20-1, the J call TRBJ2-5, with 8 positions matching TRBD2. V dropped 6 bases and J dropped 2; count of bases not matched to a gene: 11. The CDR3 runs 15 residues. Germline V gives CDR1 DFQATT, CDR2 SNEGSKA (reference sequence). Here the CDR3 reads CSAPSRGGFQETQYF. The DNA of the CDR3 is TGCAGTGCCCCTTCCCGGGGGGGATTTCAAGAGACCCAGTACTTC.

This clonotype was found many times. V gene TRBV29-1 combines with J gene TRBJ1-5; the D gene is possibly TRBD1 (5 bases). This CDR3 region has 12 residues. Germline-derived CDR1 and CDR2 are SQVTM and ANQGSEA. The germline V and J ends were trimmed by 4 bases and 7 bases, with 11 bases remaining between them. CDR3 sequence: CSVGPPGQPQHF. DNA for the CDR3: TGCAGCGTTGGACCCCCAGGGCAGCCCCAGCATTTT.

This clonotype was detected only a few times. The V gene is TRBV9, the J gene TRBJ2-5, with D perhaps assigned TRBD1 or TRBD2 (6 bases each). The CDR3 has 15 residues. V dropped 0 bases and J dropped 4 bases, with 13 bases sitting between them. Germline CDR1 SGDLS, CDR2 YYNGEE. The CDR3 loop is CASSVVEGGGETQYF. The CDR3 nucleotides are TGTGCCAGCAGCGTAGTGGAAGGAGGGGGAGAGACCCAGTACTTC.

The table lists this clonotype with many counts. V is TRBV4-1 and J is TRBJ2-7, with 11 bases aligning to TRBD1. The V gene's germline CDR1 is MGHRA and CDR2 YSYEKL. With V trimmed by 1 base and J by 2 bases, 7 bases remained unmatched. The CDR3 length is 17 residues. CDR3 coding DNA: TGCGCCAGCAGCCAAGGCTCCGGGACAGGGGGGGCCTACGAGCAGTACTTC. It is translated as CASSQGSGTGGAYEQYF.

The rearrangement joins TRBV4-3 to TRBJ2-3; TRBD2 might be the D (6 bases). From germline, CDR1 is LGHNA and CDR2 YSLEER. Trimming pared 4 bases from V and 3 bases from J, leaving 11 bases between. CDR3 length: 14 amino acids. In nucleotides, the CDR3 is TGCGCCAGCAGCCCCAGGAGGGCAACAGATACGCAGTATTTT. Translating gives CASSPRRATDTQYF.

This chain joins TRBV18 and TRBJ2-4; weak D call: TRBD1 (5 bases). Germline CDR1 and CDR2: KGHSH and LQKENI. Trimming shortened V by 1 base and J by 6 bases, and 16 bases separated the two germline ends. The CDR3 runs to 16 residues. The chain's CDR3 is CASSPRVGDGGNIQYF. For the CDR3, the DNA is TGTGCCAGCTCACCACGCGTAGGGGATGGTGGAAACATTCAGTACTTC.

This clonotype was detected a few times. The rearrangement links TRBV9 to TRBJ2-1; TRBD2 agrees at 16 bases. CDR1 and CDR2 (germline): SGDLS, YYNGEE. After removal of 4 bases from V and 2 bases from J, the junction contained 6 bases not matched to a gene. The CDR3 totals 18 residues. CDR3 DNA: TGTGCCAGCAGCCAAGGGACTAGCGGGGGGGTAGCCTACAATGAGCAGTTCTTC. Its protein is CASSQGTSGGVAYNEQFF.